This T cell receptor (beta chain) was sequenced during a study of cytomegalovirus exposure and HLA in healthy donors. About the study: The same platform was used for the 110 or so validation repertoires as for the roughly 730 first-cohort repertoires, as reported in a later analysis.

Germline loops: CDR1 SGHDT, CDR2 YYEEEE. The CDR3 totals 15 residues. Trimming stripped 0 bases from V and 2 bases from J, with 6 bases between. This clone was detected only once. Repertoires were generated with immunoSEQ multiplex PCR, while TCRdb's copy carries only in-frame clones and drops some. This table holds 100,000 to 120,000 clones, over 75% found once. This chain joins TRBV5-6 and TRBJ1-6, with D unclear. Sequencing was carried out using PBMCs. This TCR was recovered from a young woman in good health and CMV-seropositive. The CDR3 sequence is CASSLEKPYNSPLHF. Here the CDR3 DNA reads TGTGCCAGCAGCTTGGAGAAGCCCTATAATTCACCCCTCCACTTT.